This TCR beta chain emerged from a study of memory CD4+ T cells and cytomegalovirus serostatus (dated by TCRdb to between 2017 and 2020). Regarding the research as a whole: The roughly 35 healthy Belgian adults in the cohort included 9 who were CMV seropositive and 24 who were CMV seronegative. The study sequenced CD4+ memory TCRbeta repertoires of a Belgian cohort with known cytomegalovirus serostatus to replicate a published TCR-based CMV serostatus classifier.

Concerning this clone itself: It has no known antigen specificity. No much larger clone is present one base from it, and per-base qualities are unavailable.

Single viable CD3+CD4+CD8-CD45RO+ cells were sorted as memory CD4+ T cells on a FACSAria II. CMV serostatus was determined using a Roche Elecsys assay that detects serum IgG against CMV pp150, pp28, p38 and p52. Following thawing, total CD4+ T cells were enriched through positive selection using CD4 magnetic microbeads. The samples came from a different study that was designed specifically to examine the CD4+ T cell memory repertoire. Peripheral blood mononuclear cells were isolated and cryopreserved following standard operating procedures; serum was stored at -80 °C. The staining used CD3-PerCP (BW264/56), CD4-APC (RPA-T4), CD45RO-PE (UCHT1) and CD8-Pacific Orange (3B5) antibodies, and Sytox blue was used to exclude non-viable cells. The Quick-DNA Microprep Kit was used to extract genomic DNA from the sorted cells. Amplification of TCRbeta DNA was done with the immunoSEQ hsTCRbeta kit, following the protocol from the manufacturer. TCRbeta libraries were sequenced on an Illumina MiSeq instrument. As for how the authors treated the data: Once out-of-frame sequences had been removed, millions of distinct TCRbeta sequences were left, which works out to an average of roughly 70,000 per individual. Two values were used to score each individual: the count of 164 previously reported CMV-associated TCRbeta sequences and the total count of productive distinct TCRbeta sequences. A beta-binomial model was reimplemented in Python, and scikit-learn random forests with default parameters were trained on US cohort data. Classifier performance on the Belgian cohort was summarized as median AUC with percentile confidence intervals calculated over 10,000 bootstrap iterations. This is the immuneACCESS table as TCRdb keeps it, with only in-frame sequences that have V and J called. A part of the clones is gone; compared with another copy, unresolved V genes explain less than half, and the rest is unexplained. The V and J calls and clone size are taken from that table; D and trimming were inferred from the DNA. The sample records some 59,000 clones, approximately 85% of which are singletons. The ten largest account for nearly 0.9% of the sample.

Trimmed from V: 1 base; trimmed from J: 5 bases; junction bases lacking a gene match: 9. Taken from the germline V gene, the CDR1 and CDR2 loops are LGHNA and YNFKEQ. From the cysteine through the phenylalanine, the CDR3 covers 16 amino acids. Kept here is only the CDR3 DNA, which spans 48 bases and is read in frame from base 1. On the study overall, not on this receptor specifically: For CMV serostatus prediction, a median bootstrapped AUC of 0.95 was reached with the original framework, and a median bootstrapped AUC of approximately 0.92 was reached with a US-trained random forest. The original-framework classifier achieved a median bootstrapped AUC of almost 0.97 with a 95% CI of 0.76-1.00 on the Belgian cohort. Only CD4+CD45RO+ memory cells were sequenced, in contrast to the original study, in which naive and memory CD4+ and CD8+ populations were covered. Results were interpreted as suggesting that the CMV-associated TCR signature is largely present in the CD4+ memory repertoire. Of 164 previously reported CMV-associated TCRbeta sequences, over 65 appeared in the CD4+ memory repertoires, each in one to five individuals.

The sequenced sample consisted of memory CD4+ T cells from blood. The origin of this receptor is an adult in good health and CMV-seronegative. The rearranged segments are TRBV4-2 and TRBJ2-5, and 8 bases in between align with TRBD2. The nucleotide sequence is given as TGTGCCAGCAGCCAAGGATCAGCGGGAGCGGATGAGACCCAGTACTTC. Translated, it reads CASSQGSAGADETQYF.